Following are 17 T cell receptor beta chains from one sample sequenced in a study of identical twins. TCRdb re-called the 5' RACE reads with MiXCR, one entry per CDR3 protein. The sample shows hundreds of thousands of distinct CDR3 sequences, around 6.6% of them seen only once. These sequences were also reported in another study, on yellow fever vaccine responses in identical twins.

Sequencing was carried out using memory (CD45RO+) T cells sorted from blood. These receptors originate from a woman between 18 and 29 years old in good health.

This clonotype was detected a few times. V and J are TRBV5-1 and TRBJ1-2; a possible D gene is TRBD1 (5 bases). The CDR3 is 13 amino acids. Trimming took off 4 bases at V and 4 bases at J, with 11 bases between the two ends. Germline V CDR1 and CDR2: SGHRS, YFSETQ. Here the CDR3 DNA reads TGCGCCAGCAGCGCCAGGGTTGGCTATGGCTACACCTTC. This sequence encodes CASSARVGYGYTF. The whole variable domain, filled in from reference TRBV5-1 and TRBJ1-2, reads KAGVTQTPRYLIKTRGQQVTLSCSPISGHRSVSWYQQTPGQGLQFLFEYFSETQRNKGNFPGRFSGRQFSNSRSEMNVSTLELGDSALYLCASSARVGYGYTFGSGTRLTVV.

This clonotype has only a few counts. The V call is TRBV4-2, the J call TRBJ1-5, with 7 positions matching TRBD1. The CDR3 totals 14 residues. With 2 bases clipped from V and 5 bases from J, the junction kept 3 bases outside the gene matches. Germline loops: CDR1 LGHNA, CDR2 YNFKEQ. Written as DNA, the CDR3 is TGTGCCAGCAGCCAACTCGGACAGGATCAGCCCCAGCATTTT. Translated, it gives CASSQLGQDQPQHF.

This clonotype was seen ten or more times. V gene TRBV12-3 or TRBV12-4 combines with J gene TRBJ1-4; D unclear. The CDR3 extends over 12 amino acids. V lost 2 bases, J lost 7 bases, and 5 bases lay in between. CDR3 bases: TGTGCCAGCAGTTTAAAGTCTGAAAAACTGTTTTTT. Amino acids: CASSLKSEKLFF.

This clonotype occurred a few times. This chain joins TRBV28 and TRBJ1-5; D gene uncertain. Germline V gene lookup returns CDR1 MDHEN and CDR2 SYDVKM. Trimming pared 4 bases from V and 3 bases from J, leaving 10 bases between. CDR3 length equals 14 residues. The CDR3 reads CASSSAHPNQPQHF. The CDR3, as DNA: TGTGCCAGCAGTTCGGCCCACCCCAATCAGCCCCAGCATTTT.

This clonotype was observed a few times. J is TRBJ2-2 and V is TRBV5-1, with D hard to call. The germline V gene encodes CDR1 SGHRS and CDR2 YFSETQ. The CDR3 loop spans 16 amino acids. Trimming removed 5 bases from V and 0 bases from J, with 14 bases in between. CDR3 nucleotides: TGCGCCAGCAGTAATCTTCACAGCTCGAACACCGGGGAGCTGTTTTTT. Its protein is CASSNLHSSNTGELFF.

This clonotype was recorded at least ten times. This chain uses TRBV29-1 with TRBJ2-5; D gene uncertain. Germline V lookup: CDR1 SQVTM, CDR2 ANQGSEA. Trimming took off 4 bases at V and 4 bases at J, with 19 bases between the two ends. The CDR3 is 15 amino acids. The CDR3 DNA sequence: TGCAGCGTTGGAACAGCCGTCGGTGGCGGAGAGACCCAGTACTTC. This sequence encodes CSVGTAVGGGETQYF.

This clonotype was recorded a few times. In DNA, the CDR3 is TGTGCCACAATCCCGGGACTAGCGGGAGGGGAGCAGTTCTTC. It encodes CATIPGLAGGEQFF. V gene TRBV6-1 combines with J gene TRBJ2-1, with 16 bases matching TRBD2. Germline CDR1 MNHNS, CDR2 SASEGT. V lost 10 bases and J lost 10; bases outside the gene matches: 7. The CDR3 loop spans 14 amino acids.

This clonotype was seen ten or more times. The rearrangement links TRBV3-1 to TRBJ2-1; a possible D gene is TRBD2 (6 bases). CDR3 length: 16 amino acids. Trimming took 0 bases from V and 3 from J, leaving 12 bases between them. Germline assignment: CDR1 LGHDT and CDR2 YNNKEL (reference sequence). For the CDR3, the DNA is TGTGCCAGCAGCCAAGATCTCGCGGGGAGCTACAATGAGCAGTTCTTC. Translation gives CASSQDLAGSYNEQFF.

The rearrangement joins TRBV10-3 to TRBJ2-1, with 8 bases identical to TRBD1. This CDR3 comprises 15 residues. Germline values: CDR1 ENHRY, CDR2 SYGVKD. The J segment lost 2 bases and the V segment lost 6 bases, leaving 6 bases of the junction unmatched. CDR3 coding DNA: TGTGCCATCAGCAAGACAGGGGACCCCTACAATGAGCAGTTCTTC. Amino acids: CAISKTGDPYNEQFF.

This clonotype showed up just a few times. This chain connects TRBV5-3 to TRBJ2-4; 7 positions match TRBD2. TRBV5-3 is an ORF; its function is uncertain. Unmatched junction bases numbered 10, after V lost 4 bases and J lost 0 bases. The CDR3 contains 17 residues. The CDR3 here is CARSALLATSAKNIQYF. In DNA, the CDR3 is TGTGCCAGAAGCGCCTTACTAGCGACGTCAGCCAAAAACATTCAGTACTTC.

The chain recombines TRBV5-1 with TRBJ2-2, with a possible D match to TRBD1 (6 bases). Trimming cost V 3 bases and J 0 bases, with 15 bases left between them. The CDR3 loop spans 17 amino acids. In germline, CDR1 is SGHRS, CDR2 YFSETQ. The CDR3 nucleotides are TGCGCCAGCAGCTCACCACAGGGAGTTACGAACACCGGGGAGCTGTTTTTT. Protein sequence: CASSSPQGVTNTGELFF.

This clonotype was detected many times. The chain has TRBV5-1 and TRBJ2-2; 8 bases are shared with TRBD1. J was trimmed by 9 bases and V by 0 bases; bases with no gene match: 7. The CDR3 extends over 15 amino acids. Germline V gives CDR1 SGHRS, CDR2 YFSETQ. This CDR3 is CASSLETGASRELFF. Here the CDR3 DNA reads TGCGCCAGCAGCTTGGAGACAGGGGCCTCCCGGGAGCTGTTTTTT.

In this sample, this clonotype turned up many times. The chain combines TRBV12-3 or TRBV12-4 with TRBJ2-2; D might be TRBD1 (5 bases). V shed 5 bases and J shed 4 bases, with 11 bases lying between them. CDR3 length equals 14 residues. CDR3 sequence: CASSQRGGTGELFF. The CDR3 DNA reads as TGTGCCAGCAGTCAAAGGGGTGGCACCGGGGAGCTGTTTTTT.

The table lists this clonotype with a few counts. DNA for the CDR3: TGCAGTGCTAGAGATTGGGGCCAAGTCACAGATACGCAGTATTTT. Amino acids: CSARDWGQVTDTQYF. The rearrangement uses TRBV20-1 and TRBJ2-3; possible D gene TRBD1, 5 bases. The CDR3 length is 15 residues. The germline V gene encodes CDR1 DFQATT and CDR2 SNEGSKA (reference sequence). The V end was cut by 0 bases, the J end by 2 bases, with 12 bases between.

The CDR3 region has the DNA TGTGCCAGCAGCCTCGGGACAGCCCAAGAGACCCAGTACTTC. Translated: CASSLGTAQETQYF. V and J are TRBV9 and TRBJ2-5, with 7 bases fitting TRBD1. There are 14 residues in the CDR3. The V gene end was trimmed by 4 bases and the J gene end by 1 base; junction bases not matched to a gene: 4. The germline CDR1 and CDR2 sequences are SGDLS and YYNGEE.

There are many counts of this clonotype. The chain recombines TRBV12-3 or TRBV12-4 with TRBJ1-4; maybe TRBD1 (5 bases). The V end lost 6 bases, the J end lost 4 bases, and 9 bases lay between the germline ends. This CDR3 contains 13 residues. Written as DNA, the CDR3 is TGTGCCAGCAGCAGGGAGATTAATGAAAAACTGTTTTTT. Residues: CASSREINEKLFF.

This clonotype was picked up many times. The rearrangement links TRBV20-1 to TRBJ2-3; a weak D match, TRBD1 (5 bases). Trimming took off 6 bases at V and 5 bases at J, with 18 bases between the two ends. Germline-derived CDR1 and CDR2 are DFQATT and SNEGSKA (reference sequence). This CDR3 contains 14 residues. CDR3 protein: CSAPLPGAGDTQYF. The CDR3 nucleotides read TGCAGTGCCCCGCTCCCTGGGGCCGGAGATACGCAGTATTTT.